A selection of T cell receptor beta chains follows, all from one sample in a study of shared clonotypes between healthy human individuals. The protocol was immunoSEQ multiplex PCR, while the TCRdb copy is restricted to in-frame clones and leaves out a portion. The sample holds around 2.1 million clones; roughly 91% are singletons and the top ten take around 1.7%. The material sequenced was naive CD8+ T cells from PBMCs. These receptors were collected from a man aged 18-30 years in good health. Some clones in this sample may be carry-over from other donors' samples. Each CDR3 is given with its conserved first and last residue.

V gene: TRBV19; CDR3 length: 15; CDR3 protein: CASSTTRDRDYGYTF
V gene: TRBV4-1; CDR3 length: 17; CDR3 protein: CASSQVRIEKQGETQYF
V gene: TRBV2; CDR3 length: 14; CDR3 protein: CAAGYQGAEDIQYF
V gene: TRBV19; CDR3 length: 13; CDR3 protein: CASSTGDDQPQHF
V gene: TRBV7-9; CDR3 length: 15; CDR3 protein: CASSLVASGSNEQFF
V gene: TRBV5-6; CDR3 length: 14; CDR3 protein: CASSLGSRYNEQYF
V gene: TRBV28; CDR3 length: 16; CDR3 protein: CASITIGRDADTEAFF
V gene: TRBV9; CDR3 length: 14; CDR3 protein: CASSAWDDSYEQYF
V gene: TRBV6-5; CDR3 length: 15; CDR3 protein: CASSIQGASYNEQFF
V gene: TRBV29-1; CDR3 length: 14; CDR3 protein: CSARTGTLLDEQYF
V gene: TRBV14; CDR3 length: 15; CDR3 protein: CASSARDRRNNEQFF
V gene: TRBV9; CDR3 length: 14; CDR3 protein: CASSSSGFYNEQFF
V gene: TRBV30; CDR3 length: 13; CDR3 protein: CAWSKATTYEQYF
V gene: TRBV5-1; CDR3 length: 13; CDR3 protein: CASSSTGAHEQYF
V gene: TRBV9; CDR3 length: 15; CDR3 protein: CASSPWGGQNYEQYF
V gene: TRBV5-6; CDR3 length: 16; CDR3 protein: CASSLEPKGITGELFF
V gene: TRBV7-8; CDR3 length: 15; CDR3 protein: CASSLAIRGSYEQYF
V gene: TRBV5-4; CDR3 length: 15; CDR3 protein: CASSLKREVPYEQYF
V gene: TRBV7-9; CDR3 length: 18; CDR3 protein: CASSVPVGWGAPGNEQYF
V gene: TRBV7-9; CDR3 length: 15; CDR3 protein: CASRLTGPLSYEQYF
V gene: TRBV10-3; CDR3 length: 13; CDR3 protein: CAISETGLIEQYF
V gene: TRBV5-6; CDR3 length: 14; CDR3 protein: CASSLGGTAYGYTF
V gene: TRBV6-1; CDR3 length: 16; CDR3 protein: CASSEGLAGTPYEQYF
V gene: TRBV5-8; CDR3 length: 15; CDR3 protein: CASSFRLPPSYEQYF
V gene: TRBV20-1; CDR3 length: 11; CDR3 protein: CSAMTNREQYF
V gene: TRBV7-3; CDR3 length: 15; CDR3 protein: CASSLARGIGNEQFF
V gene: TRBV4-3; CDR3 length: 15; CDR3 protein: CASSLGLAVHYEQYF
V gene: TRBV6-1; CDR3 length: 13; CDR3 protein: CASKIQGRDGYTF
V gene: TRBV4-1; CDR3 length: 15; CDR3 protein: CASSQEGVMNTEAFF
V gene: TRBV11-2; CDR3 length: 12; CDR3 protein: CASSFGPDTQYF
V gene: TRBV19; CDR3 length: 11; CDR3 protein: CASRSPGELFF
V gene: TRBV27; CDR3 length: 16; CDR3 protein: CASSPPQGSMHYEQYF